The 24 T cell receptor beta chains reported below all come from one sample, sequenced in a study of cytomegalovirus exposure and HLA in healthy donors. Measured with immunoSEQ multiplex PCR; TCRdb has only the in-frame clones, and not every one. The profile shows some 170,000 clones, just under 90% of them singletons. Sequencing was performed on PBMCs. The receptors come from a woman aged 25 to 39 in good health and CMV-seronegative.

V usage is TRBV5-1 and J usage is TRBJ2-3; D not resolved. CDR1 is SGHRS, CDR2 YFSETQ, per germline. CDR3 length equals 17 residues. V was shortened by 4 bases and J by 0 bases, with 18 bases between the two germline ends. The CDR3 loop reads CASSEKTAILSTDTQYF. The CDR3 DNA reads TGCGCCAGCAGCGAAAAAACTGCGATCCTTAGCACAGATACGCAGTATTTT.

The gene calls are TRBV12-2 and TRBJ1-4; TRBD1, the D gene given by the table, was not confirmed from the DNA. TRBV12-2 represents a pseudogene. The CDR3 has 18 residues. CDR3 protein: CASRVRQGKMSTNEKLFF. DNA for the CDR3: TGTGCAAGTCGCGTCCGACAGGGAAAGATGTCAACTAATGAAAAACTGTTTTTT.

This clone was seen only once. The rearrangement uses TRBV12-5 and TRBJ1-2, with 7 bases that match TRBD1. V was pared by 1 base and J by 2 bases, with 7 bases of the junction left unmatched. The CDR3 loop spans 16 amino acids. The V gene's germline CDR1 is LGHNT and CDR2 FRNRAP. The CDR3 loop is CASGLGTGPLNYGYTF. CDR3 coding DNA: TGTGCTAGTGGTTTGGGGACAGGCCCTTTAAACTATGGCTACACCTTC.

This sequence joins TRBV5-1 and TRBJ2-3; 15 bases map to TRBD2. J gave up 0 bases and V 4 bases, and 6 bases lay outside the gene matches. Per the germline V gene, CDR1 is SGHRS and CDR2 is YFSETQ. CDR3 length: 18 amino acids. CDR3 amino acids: CASSPGLAGGPSTDTQYF. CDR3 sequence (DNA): TGCGCCAGCAGCCCGGGACTAGCGGGGGGACCTAGCACAGATACGCAGTATTTT.

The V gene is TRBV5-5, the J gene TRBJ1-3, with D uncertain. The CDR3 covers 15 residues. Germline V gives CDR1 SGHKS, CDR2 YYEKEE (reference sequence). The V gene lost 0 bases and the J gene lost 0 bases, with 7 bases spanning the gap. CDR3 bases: TGTGCCAGCAGCTTGGACGGGTACTCTGGAAACACCATATATTTT. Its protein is CASSLDGYSGNTIYF.

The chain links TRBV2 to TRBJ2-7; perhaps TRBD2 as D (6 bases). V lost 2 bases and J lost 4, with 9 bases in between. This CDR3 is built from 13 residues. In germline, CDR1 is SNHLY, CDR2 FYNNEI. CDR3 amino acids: CASSEWAGYEQYF. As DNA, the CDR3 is TGTGCCAGCAGTGAATGGGCGGGATACGAGCAGTACTTC.

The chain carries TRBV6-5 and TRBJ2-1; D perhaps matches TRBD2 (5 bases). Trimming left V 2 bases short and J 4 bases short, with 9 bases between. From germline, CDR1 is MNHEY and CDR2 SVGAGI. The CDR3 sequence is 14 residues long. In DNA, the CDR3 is TGTGCCAGCAGTTACGAGGGCGGATACAATGAGCAGTTCTTC. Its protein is CASSYEGGYNEQFF.

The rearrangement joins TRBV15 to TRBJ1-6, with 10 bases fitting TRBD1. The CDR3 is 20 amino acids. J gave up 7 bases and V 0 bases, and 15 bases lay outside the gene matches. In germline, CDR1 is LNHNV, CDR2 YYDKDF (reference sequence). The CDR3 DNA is TGTGCCACCAGCAGAGAACTGGGACAGGGGATAAAAAAACCAAATTCACCCCTCCACTTT. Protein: CATSRELGQGIKKPNSPLHF.

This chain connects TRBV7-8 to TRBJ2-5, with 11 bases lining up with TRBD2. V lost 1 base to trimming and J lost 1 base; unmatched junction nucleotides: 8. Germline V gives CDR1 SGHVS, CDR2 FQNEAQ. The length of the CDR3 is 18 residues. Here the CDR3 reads CASSLVVFGLAGQETQYF. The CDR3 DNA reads TGTGCCAGCAGCTTAGTGGTCTTTGGACTAGCGGGCCAAGAGACCCAGTACTTC. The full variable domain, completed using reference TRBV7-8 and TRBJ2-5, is GAGVSQSPRYKVAKRGQDVALRCDPISGHVSLFWYQQALGQGPEFLTYFQNEAQLDKSGLPSDRFFAERPEGSVSTLKIQRTQQEDSAVYLCASSLVVFGLAGQETQYFGPGTRLLVL.

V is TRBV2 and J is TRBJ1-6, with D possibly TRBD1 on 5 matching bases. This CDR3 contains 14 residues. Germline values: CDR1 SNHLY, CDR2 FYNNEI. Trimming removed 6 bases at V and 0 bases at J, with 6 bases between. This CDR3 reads CASRGGSYNSPLHF. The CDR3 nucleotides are TGTGCCAGCAGGGGGGGCTCCTATAATTCACCCCTCCACTTT.

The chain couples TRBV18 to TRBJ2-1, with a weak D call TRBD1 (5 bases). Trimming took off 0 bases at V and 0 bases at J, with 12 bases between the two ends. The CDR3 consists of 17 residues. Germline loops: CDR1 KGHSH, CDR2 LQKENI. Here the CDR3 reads CASSPPDSQDSYNEQFF. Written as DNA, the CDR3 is TGTGCCAGCTCACCACCCGACAGTCAAGACTCCTACAATGAGCAGTTCTTC. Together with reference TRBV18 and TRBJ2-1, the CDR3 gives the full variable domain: NAGVMQNPRHLVRRRGQEARLRCSPMKGHSHVYWYRQLPEEGLKFMVYLQKENIIDESGMPKERFSAEFPKEGPSILRIQQVVRGDSAAYFCASSPPDSQDSYNEQFFGPGTRLTVL.

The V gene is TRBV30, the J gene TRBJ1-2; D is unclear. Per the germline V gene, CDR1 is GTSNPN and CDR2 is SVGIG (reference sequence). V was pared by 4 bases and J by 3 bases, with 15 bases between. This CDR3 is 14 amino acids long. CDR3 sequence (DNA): TGTGCCTGGATATCGGGAGCCTCCTACTATGGCTACACCTTC. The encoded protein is CAWISGASYYGYTF.

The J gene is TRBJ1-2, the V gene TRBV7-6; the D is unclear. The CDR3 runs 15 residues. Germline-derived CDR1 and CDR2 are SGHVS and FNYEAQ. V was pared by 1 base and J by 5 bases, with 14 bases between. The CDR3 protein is CASSLGPGYQYGYTF. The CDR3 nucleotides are TGTGCCAGCAGCTTAGGTCCGGGATATCAGTATGGCTACACCTTC. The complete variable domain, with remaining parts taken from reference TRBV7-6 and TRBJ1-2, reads GAGVSQSPRYKVTKRGQDVALRCDPISGHVSLYWYRQALGQGPEFLTYFNYEAQQDKSGLPNDRFSAERPEGSISTLTIQRTEQRDSAMYRCASSLGPGYQYGYTFGSGTRLTVV.

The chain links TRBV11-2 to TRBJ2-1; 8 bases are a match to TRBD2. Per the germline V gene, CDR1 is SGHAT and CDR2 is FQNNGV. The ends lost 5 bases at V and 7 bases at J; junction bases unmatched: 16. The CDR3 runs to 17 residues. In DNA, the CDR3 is TGTGCCAGCAGCCCGAGCTGGGGGCGGGGGGTGCATAATGAGCAGTTCTTC. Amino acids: CASSPSWGRGVHNEQFF.

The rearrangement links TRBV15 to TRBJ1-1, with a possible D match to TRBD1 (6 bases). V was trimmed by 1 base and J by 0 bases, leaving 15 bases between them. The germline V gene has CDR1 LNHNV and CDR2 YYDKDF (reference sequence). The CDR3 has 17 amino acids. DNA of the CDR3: TGTGCCACCAGCAGAGGACAGGACCTGGGCATGAACACTGAAGCTTTCTTT. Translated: CATSRGQDLGMNTEAFF.

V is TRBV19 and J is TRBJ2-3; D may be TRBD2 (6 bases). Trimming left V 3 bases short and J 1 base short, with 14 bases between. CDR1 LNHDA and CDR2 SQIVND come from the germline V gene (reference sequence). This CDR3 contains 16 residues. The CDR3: CASSIAAGGGTDTQYF. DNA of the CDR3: TGTGCCAGTAGTATCGCCGCCGGCGGGGGCACAGATACGCAGTATTTT.

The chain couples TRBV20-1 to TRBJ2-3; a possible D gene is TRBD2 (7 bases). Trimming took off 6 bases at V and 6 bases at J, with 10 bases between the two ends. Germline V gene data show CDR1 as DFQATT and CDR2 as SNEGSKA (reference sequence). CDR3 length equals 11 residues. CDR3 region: CSAEGGDTQYF. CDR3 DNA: TGCAGTGCAGAGGGGGGGGATACGCAGTATTTT.

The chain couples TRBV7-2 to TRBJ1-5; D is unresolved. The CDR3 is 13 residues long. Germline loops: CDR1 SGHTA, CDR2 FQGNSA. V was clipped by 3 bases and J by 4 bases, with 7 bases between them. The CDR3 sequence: CASSFSRNQPQHF. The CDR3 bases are TGTGCCAGCAGCTTCTCCAGGAATCAGCCCCAGCATTTT.

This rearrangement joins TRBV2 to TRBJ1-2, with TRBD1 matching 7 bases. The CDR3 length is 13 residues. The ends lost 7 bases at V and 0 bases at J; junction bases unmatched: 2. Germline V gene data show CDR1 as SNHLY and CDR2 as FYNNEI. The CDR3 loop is CASTGQPNYGYTF. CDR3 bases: TGTGCCAGCACGGGACAGCCTAACTATGGCTACACCTTC.

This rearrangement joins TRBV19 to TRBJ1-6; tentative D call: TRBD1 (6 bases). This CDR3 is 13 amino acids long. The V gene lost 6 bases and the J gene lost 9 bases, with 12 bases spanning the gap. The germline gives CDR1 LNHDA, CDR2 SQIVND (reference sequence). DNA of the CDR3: TGTGCCAGTAGCCCCATCAGGGGTTCACCCCTCCACTTT. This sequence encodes CASSPIRGSPLHF.

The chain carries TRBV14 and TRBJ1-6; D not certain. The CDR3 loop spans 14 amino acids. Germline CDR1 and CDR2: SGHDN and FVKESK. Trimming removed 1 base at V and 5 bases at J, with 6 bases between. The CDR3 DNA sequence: TGTGCCAGCAGCCAAGTCGGAGATAATTCACCCCTCCACTTT. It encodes CASSQVGDNSPLHF.

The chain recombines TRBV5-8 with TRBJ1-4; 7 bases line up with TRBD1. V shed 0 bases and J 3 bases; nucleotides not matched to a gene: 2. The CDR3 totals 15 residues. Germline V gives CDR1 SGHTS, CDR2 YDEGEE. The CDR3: CASSLGQGANEKLFF. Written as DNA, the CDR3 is TGTGCCAGCAGCTTGGGGCAGGGGGCTAATGAAAAACTGTTTTTT.

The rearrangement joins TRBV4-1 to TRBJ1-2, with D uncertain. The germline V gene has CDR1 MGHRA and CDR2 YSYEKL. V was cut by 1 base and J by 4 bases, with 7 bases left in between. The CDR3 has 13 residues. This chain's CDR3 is CASSQVMSYGYTF. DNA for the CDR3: TGCGCCAGCAGCCAAGTGATGAGCTATGGCTACACCTTC.

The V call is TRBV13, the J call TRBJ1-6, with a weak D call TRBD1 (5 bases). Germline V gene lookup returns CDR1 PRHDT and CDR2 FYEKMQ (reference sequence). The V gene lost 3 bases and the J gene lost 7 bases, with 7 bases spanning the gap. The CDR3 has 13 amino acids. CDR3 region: CASSLWGNSPLHF. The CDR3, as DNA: TGTGCCAGCAGCTTGTGGGGCAATTCACCCCTCCACTTT. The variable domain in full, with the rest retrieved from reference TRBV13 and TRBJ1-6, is AAGVIQSPRHLIKEKRETATLKCYPIPRHDTVYWYQQGPGQDPQFLISFYEKMQSDKGSIPDRFSAQQFSDYHSELNMSSLELGDSALYFCASSLWGNSPLHFGNGTRLTVT.